The clone carrying this T cell receptor (beta chain) was seen a single time. Other DNA sequences within the sample encode an identical CDR3. The data originate from a study of shared clonotypes between healthy human individuals. Study-level background: Three plates were used per donor for CD4 naive, three for CD4 memory, two for CD8 naive and one for CD8 memory.

The germline V gene has CDR1 SGHVS and CDR2 FNYEAQ. V was trimmed by 5 bases and J by 5 bases, leaving 9 bases between them. This CDR3 contains 12 residues. TCRdb's copy holds only in-frame clones and misses some; the assay was immunoSEQ multiplex PCR. The sample lists around 1.6 million clones; approximately 98% were seen once. Each of the donors was a healthy adult who was HIV-negative and had not had a recent acute infection or vaccination. Sequenced input: naive CD4+ T cells sorted from blood. Subset: CD45RA+ positively selected. V usage is TRBV7-6 and J usage is TRBJ2-5; D is ambiguous. This receptor was taken from a man aged 25-45 years in good health. In DNA form, the CDR3 reads TGTGCCAGCAGCCCCTTAGGGGAGACCCAGTACTTC. Its translation: CASSPLGETQYF.